This T cell receptor (beta chain) was identified in a study of shared clonotypes between healthy human individuals. Across the study: A couple of women and three men aged 18 to 49 made up the donors.

The method was immunoSEQ multiplex PCR; TCRdb's version includes in-frame clones alone and lacks a portion of them. The repertoire holds a few million clones, with approximately 90% as singletons. Study-wide results and limits: It was observed that 5% to 6.5% of naive CD4 clonotypes were shared across several donors. Richness estimates generally favored naive over memory subsets. Having only a few donors restricted how much genetic and exposure-history diversity was captured.

This CDR3 is 15 amino acids long. The germline gives CDR1 SEHNR, CDR2 FQNEAQ (reference sequence). After removal of 1 base from V and 2 bases from J, the junction contained 3 bases not matched to a gene. As for this clone: The antigen remains unidentified.

The chain couples TRBV7-9 to TRBJ2-3; 7 bases map to TRBD1. The receptor was isolated from a man aged 18-30 years in good health. Some clones in this sample may be carry-over from other donors' samples. The sequenced sample consisted of naive CD4+ T cells from PBMCs. The sample's subset: CD45RA+ positively selected. The CDR3: CASSLEGAPTDTQYF. Written as DNA, the CDR3 is TGTGCCAGCAGCTTAGAGGGGGCCCCCACAGATACGCAGTATTTT.